This entry features one T cell receptor (beta chain) sequence. Antigen unknown. Clones were sequenced by immunoSEQ multiplex PCR, and TCRdb holds only the in-frame ones, with some missing. Of fewer than 80,000 clones detected, around 83% appear once; the ten largest clones hold roughly 1.2%. The source of the sample is a study of OX40 agonist ivuxolimab in advanced cancers. Overall study context: Prior anti-PD-1, anti-PD-L1 or anti-CTLA-4 therapy was allowed; approximately 41% had some.

Study-level results: Circulating CD4+ and CD8+ T cells showed clonal expansion by week 6 at 0.1 to 3.0 mg/kg. CD4+ T cells averaged fewer expanded clones than CD8+ T cells.

Germline CDR1 reads MNHEY; CDR2 reads SVGAGI. The CDR3 covers 16 residues. V lost 4 bases, J lost 5 bases, and 20 bases lay in between. The TCR was taken from an adult with an advanced solid tumor such as melanoma, head and neck, liver or kidney cancer. The V and J genes are TRBV6-5 and TRBJ1-1; tentative D call: TRBD1 (6 bases). This material consisted of CD4+ or CD8+ T cells sorted from blood, taken in a trial of the OX40 agonist ivuxolimab. The CDR3 DNA follows: TGTGCCAGCAGTTCACCCCGAGGGGGGGGAGGTACTGAAGCTTTCTTT. Amino acid sequence: CASSSPRGGGGTEAFF.